These 8 T cell receptor beta chains were sequenced from one sample in a study of T cell responses to AZD1222 COVID-19 vaccine. The table came from immunoSEQ multiplex PCR; TCRdb's copy has only in-frame clones and leaves some out. The sample lists some 120,000 clones; about 90% were seen once. Sequenced material: peripheral blood, taken 28 days after the second AZD1222 dose. The source of these receptors is an adult who received the AZD1222 COVID-19 vaccine.

This clone is deemed medium-sized (0.01 to 0.1%). This chain joins TRBV28 and TRBJ1-5, with D possibly TRBD1 on 6 matching bases. The ends were cut back, 6 bases at V and 1 base at J, with 16 bases in the middle. Germline CDR1 and CDR2: MDHEN and SYDVKM. The CDR3 runs 16 residues. The CDR3, as DNA: TGTGCCAGCAGCTCAATGGGACATCTCAGCAATCAGCCCCAGCATTTT. Protein product: CASSSMGHLSNQPQHF.

This chain joins TRBV6-4 and TRBJ1-6; no clear D gene. V lost 0 bases and J 14 bases, leaving 26 bases between the germline ends. The CDR3 runs 18 residues. Germline CDR1 and CDR2: MRHNA and SNTAGT. The CDR3 bases are TGTGCCAGCAGTGACTCGGGTAAGGGCAGCCCGAATTTTGGATCCCTCCACTTT. Translating it yields CASSDSGKGSPNFGSLHF.

V is TRBV27 and J is TRBJ1-5; D unresolved. Per germline, CDR1 MNHEY and CDR2 SMNVEV (reference sequence). This CDR3 contains 13 residues. Trimming removed 8 bases at V and 4 bases at J, with 12 bases between. The CDR3 loop is CASGLAANQPQHF. CDR3 DNA sequence: TGTGCCAGCGGCTTGGCAGCAAATCAGCCCCAGCATTTT.

V is TRBV27 and J is TRBJ1-2; no definite D call. This CDR3 has 14 amino acids. CDR1 MNHEY and CDR2 SMNVEV come from the germline V gene (reference sequence). V lost 2 bases and J 4 bases, leaving 11 bases between the germline ends. DNA for the CDR3: TGTGCCAGCAGTTTAAGCGCGGGTCCCTATGGCTACACCTTC. Translation gives CASSLSAGPYGYTF.

This clone was found once. The chain joins TRBV11-3 to TRBJ2-1, with TRBD2 identical over 10 bases. V dropped 6 bases and J dropped 4; count of bases not matched to a gene: 9. From germline, CDR1 is SGHNT and CDR2 YENEEA. The CDR3 has 16 amino acids. CDR3 protein: CASSYNSGGMYNEQFF. CDR3 sequence (DNA): TGTGCCAGCAGTTACAATAGCGGGGGGATGTACAATGAGCAGTTCTTC.

The chain links TRBV5-5 to TRBJ1-6; no clear D. V gave up 4 bases and J gave up 0 bases, with 14 bases separating them. Per germline, CDR1 SGHKS and CDR2 YYEKEE (reference sequence). The CDR3 loop spans 17 amino acids. The CDR3 spells CASSRLLPSSYNSPLHF. The CDR3 DNA follows: TGTGCCAGCAGCCGGCTACTCCCGAGCTCCTATAATTCACCCCTCCACTTT.

About this clone itself: Other DNA variants within this sample encode the same CDR3. The genes are TRBV27 and TRBJ2-7; no firm D call. Germline CDR1 MNHEY, CDR2 SMNVEV (reference sequence). This CDR3 spans 11 amino acids. The V end was cut by 4 bases, the J end by 1 base, with 2 bases between. The CDR3 here is CASSSSYEQYF. Here the CDR3 DNA reads TGTGCCAGCAGTTCTTCCTACGAGCAGTACTTC.

This chain links TRBV12-3 or TRBV12-4 with TRBJ1-6; no definite D call. Trimming took off 0 bases at V and 10 bases at J, with 7 bases between the two ends. CDR3 length: 13 residues. The DNA for the CDR3 is TGTGCCAGCAGTTTAGCCTCCCGGTCACCCCTCCACTTT. Translating it yields CASSLASRSPLHF.